Listed below are T cell receptor beta chains from one sample, sequenced in a study of T-cell reconstitution after alpha-beta-depleted transplantation in children. TCRdb called the PCR reads again in MiXCR, with one record for every CDR3 protein. The sample has around 93,000 distinct CDR3 sequences, 6.5% to 8.5% seen once. Sequenced here: PBMCs from the stem cell graft donor, sampled from the stem cell graft. All receptors come from a human donor who donated a stem cell graft to a child with congenital amegakaryocytic thrombocytopenia. Both conserved end residues are part of each CDR3. D genes are given only for firm matches. Clone size, where shown, is once, few, many, or a class for clones that have expanded.

cdr3_aa: CASSPPPLQETQYF
cdr3_nt: TGTGCCAGCAGTCCACCACCGTTACAAGAGACCCAGTACTTC
clone_size: many
d_call: .
v_call: TRBV28
j_call: TRBJ2-5
cdr3_length: 14

cdr3_aa: CSASPISELAYNEQFF
cdr3_nt: TGCAGTGCTAGCCCTATTTCTGAGCTGGCCTACAATGAGCAGTTCTTC
clone_size: many
d_call: .
v_call: TRBV20-1
j_call: TRBJ2-1
cdr3_length: 16

cdr3_aa: CASKVVAGYGYTF
cdr3_nt: TGTGCCAGCAAGGTGGTGGCGGGATATGGCTACACCTTC
clone_size: once
d_call: .
v_call: TRBV12-3/TRBV12-4
j_call: TRBJ1-2
cdr3_length: 13

cdr3_aa: CASSLMTPGTGGNEQYF
cdr3_nt: TGCGCCAGCAGCTTGATGACGCCCGGGACAGGGGGCAACGAGCAGTACTTC
clone_size: many
d_call: TRBD1
v_call: TRBV5-1
j_call: TRBJ2-7
cdr3_length: 17

cdr3_aa: CAISESKTVSYEQYF
cdr3_nt: TGTGCCATCAGTGAGTCGAAAACAGTCTCCTACGAGCAGTACTTC
clone_size: many
d_call: .
v_call: TRBV10-3
j_call: TRBJ2-7
cdr3_length: 15

cdr3_aa: CASSPRTAVNTEAFF
cdr3_nt: TGTGCCAGCAGCCCTCGGACAGCCGTTAACACTGAAGCTTTCTTT
clone_size: many
d_call: .
v_call: TRBV7-2
j_call: TRBJ1-1
cdr3_length: 15

cdr3_aa: CASSFGLSTGELFF
cdr3_nt: TGTGCCAGCAGCTTCGGCTTGTCCACCGGGGAGCTGTTTTTT
clone_size: many
d_call: .
v_call: TRBV7-2
j_call: TRBJ2-2
cdr3_length: 14

cdr3_aa: CASSPAEYQPQHF
cdr3_nt: TGTGCCAGCTCACCAGCAGAGTATCAGCCCCAGCATTTT
clone_size: many
d_call: .
v_call: TRBV18
j_call: TRBJ1-5
cdr3_length: 13

cdr3_aa: CASSPTDTDTQYF
cdr3_nt: TGTGCCAGCAGTCCAACAGACACAGATACGCAGTATTTT
clone_size: many
d_call: .
v_call: TRBV12-3/TRBV12-4
j_call: TRBJ2-3
cdr3_length: 13

cdr3_aa: CASSLLGRETQYF
cdr3_nt: TGCGCCAGCAGCTTACTGGGTAGGGAAACGCAGTATTTT
clone_size: many
d_call: .
v_call: TRBV5-1
j_call: TRBJ2-3
cdr3_length: 13

cdr3_aa: CASSQEGGNSQYF
cdr3_nt: TGCGCCAGCAGCCAAGAAGGAGGGAACAGTCAGTACTTC
clone_size: few
d_call: .
v_call: TRBV4-1
j_call: TRBJ2-4
cdr3_length: 13

cdr3_aa: CAWSMGRSNEKLFF
cdr3_nt: TGTGCCTGGAGTATGGGACGATCAAATGAAAAACTGTTTTTT
clone_size: many
d_call: .
v_call: TRBV30
j_call: TRBJ1-4
cdr3_length: 14

cdr3_aa: CASSNRDTTNEKLFF
cdr3_nt: TGTGCCAGCAGCAACCGGGACACAACTAATGAAAAACTGTTTTTT
clone_size: many
d_call: .
v_call: TRBV5-4
j_call: TRBJ1-4
cdr3_length: 15

cdr3_aa: CSACPLSGAVGYEQYF
cdr3_nt: TGCAGTGCTTGCCCACTCAGCGGAGCGGTAGGGTACGAGCAGTACTTC
clone_size: many
d_call: .
v_call: TRBV20-1
j_call: TRBJ2-7
cdr3_length: 16

cdr3_aa: CSASGTSAEQYF
cdr3_nt: TGCAGTGCTAGTGGGACCAGCGCCGAGCAGTACTTC
clone_size: .
d_call: .
v_call: TRBV20-1
j_call: TRBJ2-7
cdr3_length: 12

cdr3_aa: CASSYIQGNEQFF
cdr3_nt: TGTGCCAGCAGTTACATCCAGGGAAATGAGCAGTTCTTC
clone_size: many
d_call: .
v_call: TRBV6-2/TRBV6-3
j_call: TRBJ2-1
cdr3_length: 13

cdr3_aa: CASSTAGESTDTQYF
cdr3_nt: TGCGCCAGCAGCACAGCGGGGGAGAGCACAGATACGCAGTATTTT
clone_size: many
d_call: TRBD2
v_call: TRBV5-1
j_call: TRBJ2-3
cdr3_length: 15

cdr3_aa: CASSTRRRREETQYF
cdr3_nt: TGTGCCAGCAGTACCCGCCGACGGAGGGAAGAGACCCAGTACTTC
clone_size: many
d_call: .
v_call: TRBV6-5
j_call: TRBJ2-5
cdr3_length: 15

cdr3_aa: CASSAGTANSPLHF
cdr3_nt: TGCGCCAGCAGCGCGGGGACGGCTAATTCACCCCTCCACTTT
clone_size: many
d_call: .
v_call: TRBV5-1
j_call: TRBJ1-6
cdr3_length: 14

cdr3_aa: CASSLDGHEAFF
cdr3_nt: TGTGCCAGCAGCTTGGACGGCCATGAAGCTTTCTTT
clone_size: many
d_call: .
v_call: TRBV27
j_call: TRBJ1-1
cdr3_length: 12

cdr3_aa: CASSKDRAVGNTGELFF
cdr3_nt: TGTGCCTCCAGCAAAGACAGGGCCGTAGGGAACACCGGGGAGCTGTTTTTT
clone_size: .
d_call: TRBD1
v_call: TRBV3-1
j_call: TRBJ2-2
cdr3_length: 17

cdr3_aa: CASSPGVFPSGANVLTF
cdr3_nt: TGCGCCAGCAGCCCCGGGGTCTTCCCCTCTGGGGCCAACGTCCTGACTTTC
clone_size: few
d_call: .
v_call: TRBV5-1
j_call: TRBJ2-6
cdr3_length: 17

cdr3_aa: CSATGGPPIGGDTQYF
cdr3_nt: TGCAGTGCTACTGGAGGGCCGCCGATAGGAGGAGATACGCAGTATTTT
clone_size: few
d_call: .
v_call: TRBV20-1
j_call: TRBJ2-3
cdr3_length: 16

cdr3_aa: CASSIVHSTYEQYF
cdr3_nt: TGTGCCAGTAGTATAGTCCACAGTACCTACGAGCAGTACTTC
clone_size: many
d_call: .
v_call: TRBV19
j_call: TRBJ2-7
cdr3_length: 14

cdr3_aa: CSAREGGGLGTQYF
cdr3_nt: TGCAGTGCCCGCGAGGGGGGGGGCCTCGGGACCCAGTACTTC
clone_size: many
d_call: .
v_call: TRBV20-1
j_call: TRBJ2-5
cdr3_length: 14

cdr3_aa: CATRTLQETQYF
cdr3_nt: TGTGCCACCCGGACCCTTCAAGAGACCCAGTACTTC
clone_size: many
d_call: .
v_call: TRBV6-5
j_call: TRBJ2-5
cdr3_length: 12

cdr3_aa: CASSLGQSGTEAFF
cdr3_nt: TGCGCCAGCAGCTTGGGGCAGTCCGGCACTGAAGCTTTCTTT
clone_size: many
d_call: .
v_call: TRBV5-1
j_call: TRBJ1-1
cdr3_length: 14

cdr3_aa: CASSPRTGDVFF
cdr3_nt: TGTGCCAGCAGTCCTAGGACAGGGGACGTTTTCTTT
clone_size: few
d_call: TRBD1
v_call: TRBV12-3/TRBV12-4
j_call: TRBJ1-1
cdr3_length: 12

cdr3_aa: CASSVSQETQYF
cdr3_nt: TGTGCCAGCAGCGTGTCTCAAGAGACCCAGTACTTC
clone_size: many
d_call: .
v_call: TRBV9
j_call: TRBJ2-5
cdr3_length: 12

cdr3_aa: CASSSSGGTGEQFF
cdr3_nt: TGTGCCAGCAGCTCTAGCGGGGGGACGGGTGAGCAGTTCTTC
clone_size: .
d_call: TRBD2
v_call: TRBV7-8
j_call: TRBJ2-1
cdr3_length: 14

cdr3_aa: CASSQEIGQGTEAFF
cdr3_nt: TGTGCCAGCAGCCAAGAGATCGGGCAGGGCACTGAAGCTTTCTTT
clone_size: few
d_call: .
v_call: TRBV14
j_call: TRBJ1-1
cdr3_length: 15

cdr3_aa: CSVVVRGANTGELFF
cdr3_nt: TGCAGCGTTGTGGTGCGAGGCGCGAACACCGGGGAGCTGTTTTTT
clone_size: many
d_call: .
v_call: TRBV29-1
j_call: TRBJ2-2
cdr3_length: 15

cdr3_aa: CATSDWANTEAFF
cdr3_nt: TGTGCCACCAGTGATTGGGCGAACACTGAAGCTTTCTTT
clone_size: many
d_call: .
v_call: TRBV24-1
j_call: TRBJ1-1
cdr3_length: 13

cdr3_aa: CCAQEGPGRDGNQPQHF
cdr3_nt: TGCTGTGCCCAAGAAGGGCCCGGCAGGGACGGCAATCAGCCCCAGCATTTT
clone_size: .
d_call: .
v_call: TRBV20-1
j_call: TRBJ1-5
cdr3_length: 17

cdr3_aa: CASSLDRGVINQPQHF
cdr3_nt: TGTGCCAGCAGCCTGGACAGGGGGGTGATCAATCAGCCCCAGCATTTT
clone_size: .
d_call: TRBD1
v_call: TRBV6-1
j_call: TRBJ1-5
cdr3_length: 16

cdr3_aa: CASRDADKNIQYF
cdr3_nt: TGTGCCAGCAGGGACGCGGATAAAAACATTCAGTACTTC
clone_size: many
d_call: .
v_call: TRBV12-3/TRBV12-4
j_call: TRBJ2-4
cdr3_length: 13

cdr3_aa: CASSLAARYEQYF
cdr3_nt: TGTGCCAGCAGCTTAGCGGCGAGGTACGAGCAGTACTTC
clone_size: many
d_call: .
v_call: TRBV7-2
j_call: TRBJ2-7
cdr3_length: 13

cdr3_aa: CASSRGTSGGIFYNEQFF
cdr3_nt: TGTGCCAGCAGCCGCGGGACTAGCGGGGGGATATTCTACAATGAGCAGTTCTTC
clone_size: many
d_call: TRBD2
v_call: TRBV12-3/TRBV12-4
j_call: TRBJ2-1
cdr3_length: 18

cdr3_aa: CASPPGRYQETQYF
cdr3_nt: TGTGCCAGCCCGCCGGGACGGTACCAAGAGACCCAGTACTTC
clone_size: few
d_call: .
v_call: TRBV19
j_call: TRBJ2-5
cdr3_length: 14

cdr3_aa: CASSLQTSGYNEQFF
cdr3_nt: TGTGCCAGCAGCTTACAAACTAGCGGATACAATGAGCAGTTCTTC
clone_size: many
d_call: TRBD2
v_call: TRBV7-3
j_call: TRBJ2-1
cdr3_length: 15

cdr3_aa: CASSLEGLETQYF
cdr3_nt: TGCGCCAGCAGCTTGGAGGGTCTGGAGACCCAGTACTTC
clone_size: many
d_call: .
v_call: TRBV5-1
j_call: TRBJ2-5
cdr3_length: 13

cdr3_aa: CASKSSRNTGELFF
cdr3_nt: TGTGCCAGCAAGTCGTCCCGGAACACCGGGGAGCTGTTTTTT
clone_size: many
d_call: .
v_call: TRBV7-9
j_call: TRBJ2-2
cdr3_length: 14

cdr3_aa: CASSQDSGIAGGPVEQFF
cdr3_nt: TGCGCCAGCAGCCAAGATTCGGGGATAGCGGGAGGGCCGGTTGAGCAGTTCTTC
clone_size: many
d_call: TRBD2
v_call: TRBV4-3
j_call: TRBJ2-1
cdr3_length: 18

cdr3_aa: CSARGSGTGGWGYTF
cdr3_nt: TGCAGTGCTAGAGGATCCGGGACAGGGGGTTGGGGCTACACCTTC
clone_size: many
d_call: TRBD1
v_call: TRBV20-1
j_call: TRBJ1-2
cdr3_length: 15

cdr3_aa: CASSSPTGGLNTEAFF
cdr3_nt: TGTGCCAGCAGTTCTCCGACAGGGGGACTGAACACTGAAGCTTTCTTT
clone_size: once
d_call: TRBD1
v_call: TRBV6-5
j_call: TRBJ1-1
cdr3_length: 16

cdr3_aa: CASCRAQPQHF
cdr3_nt: TGTGCCAGCTGCAGGGCGCAGCCCCAGCATTTT
clone_size: many
d_call: .
v_call: TRBV28
j_call: TRBJ1-5
cdr3_length: 11

cdr3_aa: CASSDPGTGNEQFF
cdr3_nt: TGTGCCAGCAGCGACCCCGGGACAGGGAATGAGCAGTTCTTC
clone_size: many
d_call: TRBD1
v_call: TRBV7-9
j_call: TRBJ2-1
cdr3_length: 14

cdr3_aa: CSARGRTGVQPQHF
cdr3_nt: TGCAGTGCTAGGGGCCGGACAGGGGTTCAGCCCCAGCATTTT
clone_size: many
d_call: TRBD1
v_call: TRBV20-1
j_call: TRBJ1-5
cdr3_length: 14

cdr3_aa: CASSSTVRETQYF
cdr3_nt: TGTGCCAGCAGTTCCACGGTCAGAGAGACGCAGTATTTT
clone_size: many
d_call: .
v_call: TRBV28
j_call: TRBJ2-3
cdr3_length: 13